This TCR beta chain is drawn from a study of cytomegalovirus exposure and HLA in healthy donors. Details on this clone: What it binds is unknown.

Study-wide findings and caveats: Rare TCR sequences dominated, though some public TCRs recurred in many donors. When analyzed later, a missense DCLRE1C variant was found to be linked to TCR beta V- and J-gene trimming.

Amplification used 60 Vbeta primers and 13 Jbeta primers. Clones were sequenced by immunoSEQ multiplex PCR, and TCRdb holds only the in-frame ones, with some missing. The sample totals just over 60,000 clones; its top ten clones hold more than 5%. The V end was cut by 4 bases, the J end by 0 bases, with 12 bases between. This CDR3 has 15 residues. The germline V gene encodes CDR1 MDHEN and CDR2 SYDVKM. Sequenced: PBMCs. The TCR was taken from a man under 40 in good health and CMV-seropositive. V gene TRBV28 combines with J gene TRBJ1-1, with D tentatively TRBD1 (6 bases). CDR3 amino acids: CASSSRTVMNTEAFF. The CDR3 DNA follows: TGTGCCAGCAGTTCGAGGACAGTCATGAACACTGAAGCTTTCTTT.